The 22 T cell receptor beta chains given below trace back to one sample, sequenced in a study of blood T cells in healthy people across ages. Through a sample-barcoded 5' primer and a J-beta primer mix, a second PCR was run for about 7 to 12 cycles. TCRdb fed the 5' RACE reads into MiXCR, producing one record per CDR3 protein. The profile covers about 680,000 distinct CDR3 sequences, with roughly 50% appearing a single time and roughly 31% taken by the ten largest. Specimen: blood. These receptors were taken from a woman aged 55-75 years in good health.

The sample holds one count of this clonotype. This rearrangement joins TRBV7-2 to TRBJ2-1, with D maybe TRBD2 (5 bases). The germline V and J ends were trimmed by 5 bases and 10 bases, with 12 bases remaining between them. Germline CDR1 and CDR2: SGHTA and FQGNSA. The CDR3 runs to 12 residues. CDR3 coding DNA: TGTGCCAGCAGCCCCCAGCGGAAAGAGCAGTTCTTC. Translated, it gives CASSPQRKEQFF.

The J gene is TRBJ1-3, the V gene TRBV5-1, with TRBD1 as a possible D gene (6 bases). CDR1 and CDR2 (germline): SGHRS, YFSETQ. The CDR3 consists of 16 residues. V gave up 0 bases and J gave up 0 bases, with 10 bases separating them. CDR3 in DNA: TGCGCCAGCAGCTTGGCCGGAGGGGGCTCTGGAAACACCATATATTTT. Translated, it gives CASSLAGGGSGNTIYF.

The J gene is TRBJ1-1, the V gene TRBV25-1; unclear D gene. Germline values: CDR1 MGHDK, CDR2 SYGVNS. CDR3 length equals 12 residues. V was clipped by 1 base and J by 5 bases, with 5 bases between them. CDR3 in amino acids: CASSEWGTEAFF. As DNA, the CDR3 is TGTGCCAGCAGTGAATGGGGAACTGAAGCTTTCTTT.

Note on this clonotype: One end of the junction varies from germline; a read error may be responsible. The gene calls are TRBV4-3 and TRBJ2-1; 10 positions agree with TRBD2. There are 15 residues in the CDR3. Germline CDR1 is LGHNA and CDR2 is YSLEER. The CDR3 spells CASSPRTSGYNERFF. The CDR3, as DNA: TGCGCCAGCAGCCCCCGGACTAGCGGATACAATGAGCGGTTCTTC.

This clonotype was found once. The chain employs TRBV3-1 and TRBJ1-2; 9 bases are a match to TRBD1. There are 15 residues in the CDR3. V dropped 3 bases and J dropped 6; count of bases not matched to a gene: 8. Looked up from germline, CDR1 is LGHDT and CDR2 is YNNKEL (reference sequence). CDR3 coding DNA: TGTGCCAGCAGCCACCTGGACAGGGGCTCAGATGGCTACACCTTC. As protein: CASSHLDRGSDGYTF.

The rearrangement uses TRBV6-5 and TRBJ2-7; 12 bases match TRBD2. Germline-derived CDR1 and CDR2 are MNHEY and SVGAGI. V was clipped by 2 bases and J by 5 bases; unmatched bases: 10. The CDR3 has 17 residues. The CDR3 region has the DNA TGTGCCAGCAGTTACAGGCCCGGACTAGCGGGAAGCCACGAGCAGTACTTC. Translated: CASSYRPGLAGSHEQYF.

J is TRBJ2-5 and V is TRBV7-2; D gene uncertain. V was trimmed by 0 bases and J by 11 bases, leaving 13 bases between them. In germline, CDR1 is SGHTA, CDR2 FQGNSA. The CDR3 sequence is 13 residues long. The CDR3 nucleotides read TGTGCCAGCAGCTTAGCTGACTTCGATGCGCAGTACTTC. Amino acids: CASSLADFDAQYF.

In DNA, the CDR3 is TGCAGCGTTGTGGGGACAGGCGAAGCTTTCTTT. This codes for CSVVGTGEAFF. J is TRBJ1-1 and V is TRBV29-1; TRBD1 matches at 8 bases. The CDR3 runs to 11 residues. V shed 4 bases, J shed 8 bases, and the junction held 3 bases outside the gene matches. Germline V gene sequence: CDR1 SQVTM, CDR2 ANQGSEA.

This clonotype was counted between two and nine times. The chain employs TRBV10-3 and TRBJ2-3, with 9 bases that match TRBD1. Germline CDR1 is ENHRY and CDR2 is SYGVKD. The CDR3 has 14 residues. The chain's CDR3 is CAHRQRQGADTQYF. CDR3 sequence (DNA): TGTGCTCACCGGCAAAGACAGGGGGCAGATACGCAGTATTTT.

This chain connects TRBV20-1 to TRBJ2-5; 7 positions agree with TRBD2. The CDR3 is 15 amino acids. Germline trimming cut 3 bases from V and 5 bases from J; bases unmatched to any gene: 12. Germline CDR1 DFQATT, CDR2 SNEGSKA (reference sequence). The CDR3 DNA sequence: TGCAGTGCTAGTCACACGGCGGGAGTAGGGGAGACCCAGTACTTC. This translates into CSASHTAGVGETQYF.

This clonotype was recorded a few times. The chain carries TRBV7-2 and TRBJ1-2; a weak D match, TRBD1 (5 bases). Per the germline V gene, CDR1 is SGHTA and CDR2 is FQGNSA. The CDR3 loop spans 13 amino acids. The germline V and J ends were trimmed by 6 bases and 8 bases, with 16 bases remaining between them. The CDR3 is CASRQTGEPGYTF. The CDR3 region has the DNA TGTGCCAGCAGGCAGACGGGGGAGCCCGGCTACACCTTC.

This clonotype was seen more than once but under ten times. CDR3 region: CASSLLVSSYEQYF. The CDR3 nucleotides read TGTGCCAGCAGCTTGTTAGTTAGCAGCTACGAGCAGTACTTC. This sequence joins TRBV7-2 and TRBJ2-5; D call uncertain. Near its end, the DNA agrees better with TRBJ2-7, so the J call may be wrong. This CDR3 is 14 amino acids long. CDR1 and CDR2 from the germline V gene are SGHTA and FQGNSA.

This clonotype has a handful of counts. This chain links TRBV6-5 with TRBJ2-7; a weak D match, TRBD2 (5 bases). Germline CDR1 MNHEY, CDR2 SVGAGI. The CDR3 is 14 residues long. V dropped 5 bases and J dropped 4 bases, with 15 bases sitting between them. The CDR3 nucleotides read TGTGCCAGCAGTAGGAATAGTGAGGGTTACGAGCAGTACTTC. This gives the protein CASSRNSEGYEQYF.

The J gene is TRBJ1-2, the V gene TRBV30, with a possible D match to TRBD1 (5 bases). The CDR3 is 15 amino acids. The V gene lost 5 bases and the J gene lost 2 bases, with 18 bases spanning the gap. Germline lookup yields CDR1 GTSNPN and CDR2 SVGIG (reference sequence). In DNA form, the CDR3 reads TGTGCCTGGCGGGACTTCGCCTTATGGAACTATGGCTACACCTTC. Its translation is CAWRDFALWNYGYTF. Full variable domain (outside the CDR3, taken from reference TRBV30 and TRBJ1-2): SQTIHQWPATLVQPVGSPLSLECTVEGTSNPNLYWYRQAAGRGLQLLFYSVGIGQISSEVPQNLSASRPQDRQFILSSKKLLLSDSGFYLCAWRDFALWNYGYTFGSGTRLTVV.

The chain uses TRBV6-6 and TRBJ2-3; perhaps TRBD1 as D (6 bases). This CDR3 spans 13 amino acids. Deletions cut 7 bases from V and 6 bases from J, with 14 bases between. Per the germline V gene, CDR1 is MNHNY and CDR2 is SVGAGI (reference sequence). The DNA for the CDR3 is TGTGCCAGCATCCCTTCAGGGGCCGATACGCAGTATTTT. Protein: CASIPSGADTQYF.

This clonotype showed up just a few times. The CDR3, as DNA: TGTGCCAGCGGTATTGTGGCAGCTGAAAAACTGTTTTTT. Translating gives CASGIVAAEKLFF. The chain links TRBV2 to TRBJ1-4; D not certain. Germline-derived CDR1 and CDR2 are SNHLY and FYNNEI. The V gene lost 8 bases and the J gene lost 7 bases, with 14 bases spanning the gap. This CDR3 spans 13 amino acids.

The chain recombines TRBV20-1 with TRBJ2-3; D might be TRBD1 (6 bases). CDR1 is DFQATT, CDR2 SNEGSKA, per germline (reference sequence). The CDR3 consists of 16 residues. Trimming cost V 1 base and J 0 bases, with 14 bases left between them. The CDR3 sequence: CSARALDSGSTDTQYF. As DNA, the CDR3 is TGCAGTGCTAGAGCCCTGGACAGTGGGAGCACAGATACGCAGTATTTT.

The J gene is TRBJ1-2, the V gene TRBV28; a possible D gene is TRBD1 (5 bases). Germline V gene sequence: CDR1 MDHEN, CDR2 SYDVKM. V lost 2 bases, J lost 1 base, and 11 bases lay in between. This CDR3 spans 15 amino acids. The CDR3 loop reads CASSLMGEGNYGYTF. The CDR3 nucleotides are TGTGCCAGCAGTTTAATGGGGGAGGGTAACTATGGCTACACCTTC.

The rearrangement uses TRBV5-1 and TRBJ2-7; TRBD2 matches at 12 bases. Unmatched junction bases numbered 13, after V lost 5 bases and J lost 4 bases. Germline loops: CDR1 SGHRS, CDR2 YFSETQ. The CDR3 covers 17 residues. The CDR3 DNA is TGCGCCAGCAGTATCAGATCTAGCGGGAGGGCCGGTTACGAGCAGTACTTC. Amino acid sequence: CASSIRSSGRAGYEQYF.

This clonotype was observed a handful of times. The chain links TRBV6-1 to TRBJ1-6; D might be TRBD1 (5 bases). Germline values: CDR1 MNHNS, CDR2 SASEGT. The CDR3 totals 11 residues. Trimming took off 6 bases at V and 14 bases at J, with 11 bases between the two ends. CDR3 nucleotide sequence: TGTGCCAGCAGGGAGGGGTCCGCCCTCCACTTT. It encodes CASREGSALHF.

The rearrangement uses TRBV5-1 and TRBJ2-3; the D call may be TRBD1 or TRBD2 (5 bases each). This CDR3 comprises 14 residues. Germline CDR1 SGHRS, CDR2 YFSETQ. V was clipped by 7 bases and J by 4 bases, with 16 bases between them. DNA for the CDR3: TGCGCCAGCGGTGAGGGACGGTTGGCAGATACGCAGTATTTT. It translates to CASGEGRLADTQYF.

The chain carries TRBV7-9 and TRBJ1-1; D unresolved. The CDR3 is 13 residues long. V was pared by 0 bases and J by 8 bases, with 10 bases between. Germline CDR1 and CDR2: SEHNR and FQNEAQ (reference sequence). The CDR3 sequence is CASSLALPEEAFF. The CDR3 DNA reads as TGTGCCAGCAGCTTAGCGCTGCCAGAAGAAGCTTTCTTT.